This is a list of T cell receptor beta chains from one sample in a study of blood T cells in healthy people across ages. TCRdb reprocessed the 5' RACE reads with MiXCR, giving one entry per CDR3 protein. The repertoire has fewer than 950,000 distinct CDR3 sequences, roughly 34% of them found once; the top ten carry under 15%. Sequenced sample: blood. These receptors were taken from a man younger than 30 in good health. Each CDR3 is given with its conserved first and last residue. D genes are given only for firm matches. Part of the rows lack a size; the others show once, few, many or a class for expanded clones.

d_gene: TRBD1; abundance: NA; v_gene: TRBV7-9; j_gene: TRBJ1-5; CDR3nt: TGTGCCAGCAGCGGGGGACAGGGGGATTATAGCAATCAGCCCCAGCATTTT; CDR3aa: CASSGGQGDYSNQPQHF
d_gene: NA; abundance: NA; v_gene: TRBV29-1; j_gene: TRBJ2-4; CDR3nt: TGCAGCGTTGAAGAGGGCCAGCGTAAGCAGTACTTC; CDR3aa: CSVEEGQRKQYF
d_gene: NA; abundance: NA; v_gene: TRBV13; j_gene: TRBJ2-2; CDR3nt: TGTGCCAGCAGCTGGGGCGGGGAGCTGTTTTTT; CDR3aa: CASSWGGELFF
d_gene: TRBD2; abundance: NA; v_gene: TRBV20-1; j_gene: TRBJ2-1; CDR3nt: TGCAGTGCTAGAACCGGACTAGGTAGCTATGAGCAGTTCTTC; CDR3aa: CSARTGLGSYEQFF
d_gene: NA; abundance: many; v_gene: TRBV12-3/TRBV12-4; j_gene: TRBJ1-2; CDR3nt: TGTGCCAGCAGTTTAGGTCGCAGTCGTAACTATGGCTACACCTTC; CDR3aa: CASSLGRSRNYGYTF
d_gene: TRBD1; abundance: few; v_gene: TRBV4-1; j_gene: TRBJ1-4; CDR3nt: TGCGCCAGCAGCCAAGGGGACAGGGGGCGCATTAATGAAAAACTGTTTTTT; CDR3aa: CASSQGDRGRINEKLFF
d_gene: NA; abundance: NA; v_gene: TRBV4-1; j_gene: TRBJ1-2; CDR3nt: TGCGCCAGCAGCGATCCTTACACTAATAACTATGGCTACACCTTC; CDR3aa: CASSDPYTNNYGYTF
d_gene: NA; abundance: many; v_gene: TRBV4-3; j_gene: TRBJ1-2; CDR3nt: TGCGCCAGCAGCCAAGGGACAGCTATCTATGGCTACACCTTC; CDR3aa: CASSQGTAIYGYTF
d_gene: NA; abundance: once; v_gene: TRBV7-9; j_gene: TRBJ1-2; CDR3nt: TGTGCCAGCAGCCCAAAGGTCTATGGCTACACCTTC; CDR3aa: CASSPKVYGYTF
d_gene: NA; abundance: NA; v_gene: TRBV20-1; j_gene: TRBJ2-6; CDR3nt: TGCAGTGTTAGGAGGGCGGGGACGGTTCTCTCTGGGGCCAACGTCCTGACTTTC; CDR3aa: CSVRRAGTVLSGANVLTF
d_gene: TRBD1; abundance: many; v_gene: TRBV6-2/TRBV6-3; j_gene: TRBJ2-1; CDR3nt: TGTGCCAGCAGTTACGGGGAGACAGGGGAGCAGTTCTTC; CDR3aa: CASSYGETGEQFF
d_gene: NA; abundance: few; v_gene: TRBV20-1; j_gene: TRBJ1-5; CDR3nt: TGCAGTGCGTTACCCAGGGGTTCGAGCAATCAGCCCCAGCATTTT; CDR3aa: CSALPRGSSNQPQHF
d_gene: NA; abundance: few; v_gene: TRBV6-6; j_gene: TRBJ2-3; CDR3nt: TGTGCCAGCAGCAAGGGGGACGGAAGCACAGATACGCAGTATTTT; CDR3aa: CASSKGDGSTDTQYF
d_gene: TRBD1; abundance: few; v_gene: TRBV20-1; j_gene: TRBJ1-5; CDR3nt: TGCAGTGTTCAGACAGGGAGTAACAATCAGCCCCAGCATTTT; CDR3aa: CSVQTGSNNQPQHF
d_gene: NA; abundance: NA; v_gene: TRBV18; j_gene: TRBJ2-4; CDR3nt: TGTGCCAGCTCACCAAGGCAGGGCGAGGGTGAGCAGTACTTC; CDR3aa: CASSPRQGEGEQYF
d_gene: NA; abundance: NA; v_gene: TRBV12-3/TRBV12-4; j_gene: TRBJ2-7; CDR3nt: TGTGCCAGCAGTTTAGCCCTATACAATGAGCAGTACTTC; CDR3aa: CASSLALYNEQYF
d_gene: TRBD1; abundance: NA; v_gene: TRBV7-2; j_gene: TRBJ2-5; CDR3nt: TGTGCCAGCAGCTCAATATCGTCCGGAAAAGGACAGGGATCAACAAAGACCCAGTACTTC; CDR3aa: CASSSISSGKGQGSTKTQYF
d_gene: TRBD1; abundance: NA; v_gene: TRBV7-8; j_gene: TRBJ2-2; CDR3nt: TGTGCCAGCAGCTTGAGGACAGGGGTTAGGGGAACCGGGGAGCTGTTTTTT; CDR3aa: CASSLRTGVRGTGELFF
d_gene: NA; abundance: NA; v_gene: TRBV4-1; j_gene: TRBJ1-1; CDR3nt: TGCGCCAGCAGCCAAGATTCGCGGGGGCGGACTGAAGCTTTCTTT; CDR3aa: CASSQDSRGRTEAFF
d_gene: TRBD1; abundance: many; v_gene: TRBV6-6; j_gene: TRBJ1-5; CDR3nt: TGTGCCAGCAGGGACAGGAGCAATCAGCCCCAGCATTTT; CDR3aa: CASRDRSNQPQHF
d_gene: TRBD1; abundance: NA; v_gene: TRBV29-1; j_gene: TRBJ1-1; CDR3nt: TGCAGCCTTACAGGGGCGGAGGGGAACACTGAAGCTTTCTTT; CDR3aa: CSLTGAEGNTEAFF
d_gene: NA; abundance: NA; v_gene: TRBV12-3/TRBV12-4; j_gene: TRBJ1-2; CDR3nt: TGTGCCAGCACCGAGAGAATGGGCGGCTATGGCTACACCTTC; CDR3aa: CASTERMGGYGYTF
d_gene: NA; abundance: few; v_gene: TRBV7-9; j_gene: TRBJ2-7; CDR3nt: TGTGCCAGCAGCTTAGGGGTAGGAGGAACCTACGAGCAGTACTTC; CDR3aa: CASSLGVGGTYEQYF
d_gene: TRBD1; abundance: NA; v_gene: TRBV7-3; j_gene: TRBJ2-4; CDR3nt: TGTGCCAGCAGCCTGACAGGGGGAAAGGAGCAGTACTTC; CDR3aa: CASSLTGGKEQYF
d_gene: NA; abundance: many; v_gene: TRBV21-1; j_gene: TRBJ2-7; CDR3nt: TGTGCCAGCAGCAAAGGTGTAGAGGAATACTACGAGCAGTACTTC; CDR3aa: CASSKGVEEYYEQYF
d_gene: NA; abundance: few; v_gene: TRBV19; j_gene: TRBJ2-7; CDR3nt: TGTGCCAGTAGTATCAAGACGGAGAGCTCCTACGAGCAGTACTTC; CDR3aa: CASSIKTESSYEQYF
d_gene: NA; abundance: NA; v_gene: TRBV7-8; j_gene: TRBJ1-1; CDR3nt: TGTGCCAGCAGCCGAAAACAGAACACTGAAGCTTTCTTT; CDR3aa: CASSRKQNTEAFF
d_gene: TRBD1; abundance: few; v_gene: TRBV24-1; j_gene: TRBJ1-4; CDR3nt: TGTGCCACCCCACAGGGGAGGATTTATGAAAAACTGTTTTTT; CDR3aa: CATPQGRIYEKLFF
d_gene: NA; abundance: NA; v_gene: TRBV4-3; j_gene: TRBJ2-7; CDR3nt: TGCGCCAGCAGCCAAGACACTAGCTCCGAGCAGTACTTC; CDR3aa: CASSQDTSSEQYF
d_gene: NA; abundance: NA; v_gene: TRBV19; j_gene: TRBJ2-7; CDR3nt: TGTGCCAGCCCGGACAGACCCTACGAGCAGTACTTC; CDR3aa: CASPDRPYEQYF
d_gene: NA; abundance: NA; v_gene: TRBV4-3; j_gene: TRBJ1-6; CDR3nt: TGCGCCAGCAGCCAAGGGGCCAATTCACCCCTCCACTTT; CDR3aa: CASSQGANSPLHF
d_gene: NA; abundance: many; v_gene: TRBV7-2; j_gene: TRBJ2-3; CDR3nt: TGTGCCAGCAGCCCAGACTGGTACACAGATACGCAGTATTTT; CDR3aa: CASSPDWYTDTQYF
d_gene: NA; abundance: many; v_gene: TRBV6-5; j_gene: TRBJ2-7; CDR3nt: TGTGCCAGCAGTTACTCGACGGGGGGCGGTCAAACCTACGAGCAGTACTTC; CDR3aa: CASSYSTGGGQTYEQYF
d_gene: NA; abundance: few; v_gene: TRBV4-3; j_gene: TRBJ2-3; CDR3nt: TGCGCCAGCAGCCAAGATTCGGCCGTGGAGGGCACAGATACGCAGTATTTT; CDR3aa: CASSQDSAVEGTDTQYF
d_gene: NA; abundance: NA; v_gene: TRBV20-1; j_gene: TRBJ2-7; CDR3nt: TGCAGTGCTAGGGAAACAGGCTACGAGCAGTACTTC; CDR3aa: CSARETGYEQYF
d_gene: NA; abundance: NA; v_gene: TRBV20-1; j_gene: TRBJ2-3; CDR3nt: TGCAGTGCTAGAGATCGACTACTGGGAGAGACAGATACGCAGTATTTT; CDR3aa: CSARDRLLGETDTQYF
d_gene: NA; abundance: few; v_gene: TRBV7-9; j_gene: TRBJ2-5; CDR3nt: TGTGCCAGCAGCTTACAGGGAAAGGGAGAGACCCAGTACTTC; CDR3aa: CASSLQGKGETQYF
d_gene: NA; abundance: NA; v_gene: TRBV5-1; j_gene: TRBJ2-2; CDR3nt: TGCGCCATCTACTCCAGGGTAGAGGGAAGAGAGCTGTTTTTT; CDR3aa: CAIYSRVEGRELFF
d_gene: NA; abundance: NA; v_gene: TRBV28; j_gene: TRBJ1-4; CDR3nt: TGTGCCAGCAGTTTCATTGGTTTGCAGGCAACTAATGAAAAACTGTTTTTT; CDR3aa: CASSFIGLQATNEKLFF
d_gene: NA; abundance: NA; v_gene: TRBV7-9; j_gene: TRBJ1-5; CDR3nt: TGTGCCAGCAGCTTAGCAAGGGACGGACACAATCAGCCCCAGCATTTT; CDR3aa: CASSLARDGHNQPQHF
d_gene: NA; abundance: few; v_gene: TRBV6-2/TRBV6-3; j_gene: TRBJ1-5; CDR3nt: TGTGCCAGCAACCAGAACCAAGGTCAGCCCCAGCATTTT; CDR3aa: CASNQNQGQPQHF
d_gene: TRBD1; abundance: few; v_gene: TRBV7-8; j_gene: TRBJ2-2; CDR3nt: TGTGCCAGCAGCTTATCGGGACAGGGGACCGGGGAGCTGTTTTTT; CDR3aa: CASSLSGQGTGELFF
d_gene: NA; abundance: NA; v_gene: TRBV29-1; j_gene: TRBJ1-1; CDR3nt: TGCAGCGTTGAGGGGACGGGAGACGCTGAAGCTTTCTTT; CDR3aa: CSVEGTGDAEAFF
d_gene: NA; abundance: few; v_gene: TRBV4-2; j_gene: TRBJ2-7; CDR3nt: TGTGCCAGCAGCCAAGAGGGGGTTGGGACCTACGAGCAGTACTTC; CDR3aa: CASSQEGVGTYEQYF
d_gene: NA; abundance: NA; v_gene: TRBV29-1; j_gene: TRBJ1-2; CDR3nt: TGCAGCGTTGTCCCCCCCGTTTCTAACTATGGCTACACCTTC; CDR3aa: CSVVPPVSNYGYTF
d_gene: NA; abundance: many; v_gene: TRBV2; j_gene: TRBJ2-3; CDR3nt: TGTGCCAGCAGTGAGCTGCGAGGCACAGATACGCAGTATTTT; CDR3aa: CASSELRGTDTQYF
d_gene: NA; abundance: few; v_gene: TRBV4-1; j_gene: TRBJ1-6; CDR3nt: TGCGCCAGCAGCCCAACCAATACACCCCTGGGGAACTCACCCCTCCACTTT; CDR3aa: CASSPTNTPLGNSPLHF
d_gene: TRBD1; abundance: NA; v_gene: TRBV20-1; j_gene: TRBJ2-1; CDR3nt: TGCAGTGCTAGAGATGGTAGGGGACAGCAAGAGACCCAGTTCTTC; CDR3aa: CSARDGRGQQETQFF
d_gene: NA; abundance: few; v_gene: TRBV4-2; j_gene: TRBJ2-3; CDR3nt: TGTGCCAGCAGCCAAGCTCGCACAGATACGCAGTATTTT; CDR3aa: CASSQARTDTQYF
d_gene: TRBD1; abundance: NA; v_gene: TRBV5-1; j_gene: TRBJ2-1; CDR3nt: TGCGCCAGCAGCACGCACCGGGACAGGGGCATCAATGAGCAGTTCTTC; CDR3aa: CASSTHRDRGINEQFF
d_gene: NA; abundance: few; v_gene: TRBV20-1; j_gene: TRBJ1-1; CDR3nt: TGCAGTGCTAGAGATAACAGGAACACTGAAGCTTTCTTT; CDR3aa: CSARDNRNTEAFF
d_gene: NA; abundance: NA; v_gene: TRBV20-1; j_gene: TRBJ2-1; CDR3nt: TGCAGTGCTAGAGACTCTTTCTGGGGCGGTTCGTACAATGAGCAGTTCTTC; CDR3aa: CSARDSFWGGSYNEQFF
d_gene: NA; abundance: NA; v_gene: TRBV29-1; j_gene: TRBJ1-2; CDR3nt: TGCAGCGTTGATGCTGTTCCGGGAAGAAGCGCTGGCTACACCTTC; CDR3aa: CSVDAVPGRSAGYTF
d_gene: NA; abundance: few; v_gene: TRBV19; j_gene: TRBJ2-1; CDR3nt: TGTGCCAGTAGTATTGGGCCGGAGGGGTACTACTACAATGAGCAGTTCTTC; CDR3aa: CASSIGPEGYYYNEQFF
d_gene: NA; abundance: few; v_gene: TRBV24-1; j_gene: TRBJ2-3; CDR3nt: TGTGCCACCAGTGATTGGGGGGCGCCGGACACAGATACGCAGTATTTT; CDR3aa: CATSDWGAPDTDTQYF
d_gene: NA; abundance: many; v_gene: TRBV7-2; j_gene: TRBJ2-7; CDR3nt: TGTGCCAGCAGCTTAATCCGTTCATCCTACGAGCAGTACTTC; CDR3aa: CASSLIRSSYEQYF
d_gene: TRBD1; abundance: few; v_gene: TRBV2; j_gene: TRBJ2-4; CDR3nt: TGTGCCAGCAGTGACGGGACAGCCATCACGCTAGCCAAAAACACTCAGTACTTC; CDR3aa: CASSDGTAITLAKNTQYF